This is a list of T cell receptor beta chains from one sample in a study of blood T cells in healthy people across ages. TCRdb re-derived calls from the 5' RACE reads in MiXCR, one entry per CDR3 protein. The table shows nearly 800,000 distinct CDR3 sequences, with around 25% occurring only once. The same data also contributed to another study, on T cells of mothers and their children.

The sequenced material came from blood. All receptors come from a boy between 10 and 17 years old in good health. Each CDR3 is given with its conserved first and last residue. A D gene is named only where the DNA matches it firmly. Clone size appears in some rows only: once, few, many, or a class for an expanded clone.

TRBJ2-1	.	.	TRBV20-1	TGCAGTGCTAGCGGGGAGAGCAACAATGAGCAGTTCTTC	CSASGESNNEQFF
TRBJ2-2	.	.	TRBV7-3	TGTGCCAGCAGCTACAGTCACACCGGGGAGCTGTTTTTT	CASSYSHTGELFF
TRBJ2-3	TRBD1	.	TRBV6-1	TGTGCCAGCAGGCCGGGGCAGGGGGTAACAGATACGCAGTATTTT	CASRPGQGVTDTQYF
TRBJ2-5	TRBD2	few	TRBV4-3	TGCGCCAGCAGCCACGGGACTATCCAAGAGACCCAGTACTTC	CASSHGTIQETQYF
TRBJ2-7	.	.	TRBV5-1	TGCGCCAGCAGCGAATTTAGCTTCCTCTCCTACGAGCAGTACTTC	CASSEFSFLSYEQYF
TRBJ2-5	TRBD2	.	TRBV7-2	TGTGCCAGCAGCTTAACTAGCGGGAGATGGGAGACCCAGTACTTC	CASSLTSGRWETQYF
TRBJ2-5	TRBD2	.	TRBV5-1	TGCGCCACCGCGGGGGGGCCTATGGAGACCCAGTACTTC	CATAGGPMETQYF
TRBJ1-2	TRBD1	.	TRBV5-1	TGCGCCAGCAGCTTGGGGGGACAGGAGCTCTATGGCTACACCTTC	CASSLGGQELYGYTF
TRBJ2-5	TRBD2	.	TRBV6-5	TGTGCCAGCAGTAACCGACTAGCGGGAGGGTATGAGCAGTACTTC	CASSNRLAGGYEQYF
TRBJ2-7	.	few	TRBV4-2	TGTGCCAGCAGCCAAAGGGACGGGATTACCTACTTC	CASSQRDGITYF
TRBJ2-5	TRBD2	few	TRBV15	TGTGCCACCTCTAGAGCGGGAGGAGAGACCCAGTACTTC	CATSRAGGETQYF
TRBJ1-2	TRBD1	once	TRBV20-1	TGCAGTGCTAGAGGAGGACAGGGGGCGGCCGATCACACCTTC	CSARGGQGAADHTF
TRBJ2-6	TRBD2	.	TRBV7-9	TGTGCCAGCAGCTTAGGACTAGCGGACCCTCTGGGGGCCAACGTCCTGACTTTC	CASSLGLADPLGANVLTF
TRBJ2-1	.	few	TRBV7-9	TGTGCCAGCAGCTTGAGGCGCGAAAGGTCCTACAATGAGCAGTTCTTC	CASSLRRERSYNEQFF
TRBJ1-4	.	.	TRBV5-6	TGTGCCAGTGAATTTTGGGGAGCTGAAAAACTGTTTTTT	CASEFWGAEKLFF
TRBJ1-1	.	.	TRBV29-1	TGCAGCGCCGAGTTCGCGGATATGAACACTGGAGCTTTCTTT	CSAEFADMNTGAFF
TRBJ2-7	TRBD1	.	TRBV7-9	TGTGCCAGCAGCTTAGGGTGGGGGCAGGGGGCCTCCTACGAGCAGTACTTC	CASSLGWGQGASYEQYF
TRBJ1-6	.	.	TRBV7-2	TGTGCCAGCAGCACTCGGACGGAGAATCTAGTCCACTTT	CASSTRTENLVHF
TRBJ1-1	.	.	TRBV19	TGTGCCAGTAGTATAATGTCCGGATTTCACACTGAAGCTTTCTTT	CASSIMSGFHTEAFF
TRBJ2-1	.	.	TRBV3-1	TGTGCCAGCAGGAAACAACCCGCATCAAATGAGCAGTTCTTC	CASRKQPASNEQFF
TRBJ2-1	TRBD2	few	TRBV18	TGTGCCAGCTCACCGCTGAGGACTAGCGGGTCCTACAATGAGCAGTTCTTC	CASSPLRTSGSYNEQFF
TRBJ2-6	TRBD1	few	TRBV12-3/TRBV12-4	TGTGCCAGTTTCAGGGGGCGTAGCTCTGGGGCCAACGTCCTGACTTTC	CASFRGRSSGANVLTF
TRBJ2-3	TRBD1	.	TRBV7-9	TGTGCCAGCAGCTCCCGGGACAGGGAGAGCACAGATACGCAGTATTTT	CASSSRDRESTDTQYF
TRBJ2-5	.	few	TRBV12-3/TRBV12-4	TGTGCCAGCAGTTTATTTCTGGGCAGGGAAGAGGCCCAGTACTTC	CASSLFLGREEAQYF
TRBJ2-1	.	.	TRBV6-1	TGTGCCAGCAGGACGGGGGACTACAATGAGCAGTTCTTC	CASRTGDYNEQFF
TRBJ1-2	.	.	TRBV7-9	TGTGCCAGCAGTCAGGGCAGAGGGATCGCCTTC	CASSQGRGIAF
TRBJ2-5	.	few	TRBV28	TGTGCCATTCCACAGGAGGGGGACAGAAGGCGGGAGACCCAGTACTTC	CAIPQEGDRRRETQYF
TRBJ2-7	TRBD1	once	TRBV2	TGTGCCAGCAGTTCTACCAGGACAGGGCTCTACGAGCAGTACTTC	CASSSTRTGLYEQYF
TRBJ2-5	.	.	TRBV5-1	TGCGCCAGCAGCCAACTTACAGCCCAAGAGACCCAGTACTTC	CASSQLTAQETQYF
TRBJ1-5	.	once	TRBV20-1	TGCAGTCTGCAGGGTAGCAATCAGCCCCAGCATTTT	CSLQGSNQPQHF
TRBJ2-7	TRBD1	.	TRBV7-2	TGTGCCAGCAACCGGGACAGGGGGCCTTTGGACGAGCAGTACTTC	CASNRDRGPLDEQYF
TRBJ2-1	.	.	TRBV4-1	TGCGCCAGCAGCCAAGATGCGAAGTGGGGCAATGAGCAGTTCTTC	CASSQDAKWGNEQFF
TRBJ2-3	TRBD2	.	TRBV18	TGTGCCAGCTCAGGGGCGGGAGGAAGCGATACGCAGTATTTT	CASSGAGGSDTQYF